This T cell receptor (beta chain) was captured in a study of cytotoxic CD8 clonotypes in ibrutinib-treated CLL. Study-wide results and caveats: Sample timing was unmatched between remission and later-progressing patients; lymph nodes unstudied.

Regarding this clone: The target antigen is unknown.

V lost 6 bases and J 3 bases, leaving 21 bases between the germline ends. Germline CDR1 LNHDA, CDR2 SQIVND (reference sequence). This CDR3 contains 17 residues. Assay used: immunoSEQ multiplex PCR; TCRdb lists only in-frame clones, some missing. This table holds some 140,000 clones, approximately 90% found once. This sequence originates from a human donor with chronic lymphocytic leukemia. Source: PBMCs, taken after 12 months of ibrutinib treatment. The rearrangement links TRBV19 to TRBJ1-5, with TRBD1 as a possible D gene (6 bases). The CDR3 nucleotides read TGTGCCAGTAGCCCTACTACCGGGGGGGGCGTCAATCAGCCCCAGCATTTT. This gives the protein CASSPTTGGGVNQPQHF.